Listed here is a single T cell receptor (beta chain). The antigen remains unidentified. RNA transcripts served as the template for amplifying TCR beta CDR3 regions. RT-PCR in the first round (using the HTBI primer set) targeted the TCR CDR3. TCRdb re-called the multiplex PCR reads through MiXCR, storing one row per CDR3 protein. The table records just under 750,000 distinct CDR3 sequences, 35% of them present only once. Trimming took 7 bases from V and 2 from J, leaving 11 bases between them. This CDR3 is 13 amino acids long. The germline V gene encodes CDR1 MNHNS and CDR2 SASEGT. Fresh peripheral blood, 8 to 10 ml, was the source of the PBMCs. The data were taken from a study of T cells in Graves' hyperthyroidism and ophthalmopathy. Study-level results: Blood also contained most expanded thyroid clonotypes above 0.001.

This chain joins TRBV6-1 and TRBJ2-5; D possibly corresponds to TRBD1 (6 bases). The clonotype was recovered from a woman aged 40 to 50 with Graves' hyperthyroidism. Sample: blood. In DNA, the CDR3 is TGTGCCAGCATGGGACAATCGCAAGAGACCCAGTACTTC. Translation gives CASMGQSQETQYF.